These 28 T cell receptor beta chains were all obtained from the same sample, sequenced in a study of blood T cell repertoires in COVID-19. Generated by immunoSEQ multiplex PCR, the TCRdb table keeps only in-frame clones and is missing some. The repertoire includes 95,000 to 150,000 clones, around 81% of them detected once, and around 4% sits in the top ten. Sequenced: peripheral blood. Receptors were obtained from a woman between 45 and 60 years old with acute or convalescent COVID-19.

This chain joins TRBV6-5 and TRBJ2-1; a weak D match, TRBD2 (5 bases). The V gene's germline CDR1 is MNHEY and CDR2 SVGAGI. V was shortened by 2 bases and J by 1 base, with 6 bases between the two germline ends. CDR3 length equals 14 residues. The CDR3 nucleotides read TGTGCCAGCAGTTACGGGGAGTCCTACAATGAGCAGTTCTTC. It translates to CASSYGESYNEQFF.

The CDR3 loop is CASTRQGTYEQYF. The CDR3 bases are TGTGCCAGCACGCGACAGGGCACCTACGAGCAGTACTTC. The rearrangement links TRBV28 to TRBJ2-7; 7 nucleotides match TRBD1. Per germline, CDR1 MDHEN and CDR2 SYDVKM. The CDR3 has 13 residues. The V and J ends lost 7 bases and 2 bases, in that order; junction bases with no gene match: 5.

The chain employs TRBV15 and TRBJ1-2, with D hard to call. V lost 0 bases, J lost 8 bases, and 10 bases lay in between. CDR3 length equals 13 residues. Germline CDR1 is LNHNV and CDR2 is YYDKDF (reference sequence). The CDR3 sequence is CATSREELSGYTF. Here the CDR3 DNA reads TGTGCCACCAGCAGAGAAGAACTATCCGGCTACACCTTC.

V usage is TRBV18 and J usage is TRBJ1-4; D remains ambiguous. The CDR3 is made up of 15 amino acids. Trimming removed 3 bases at V and 1 base at J, with 9 bases between. Germline V gives CDR1 KGHSH, CDR2 LQKENI. In DNA form, the CDR3 reads TGTGCCAGCTCACCCTACGTTGGAACTAATGAAAAACTGTTTTTT. Amino acids: CASSPYVGTNEKLFF.

The chain has TRBV27 and TRBJ1-1; TRBD1 is a possible D gene (6 bases). The CDR3 spans 18 residues. Per the germline V gene, CDR1 is MNHEY and CDR2 is SMNVEV (reference sequence). Trimming left V 4 bases short and J 10 bases short, with 31 bases between. Here the CDR3 reads CASSSIRDTSRDIFRAFF. The CDR3 coding sequence is TGTGCCAGCAGTTCGATCCGAGACACGTCCCGGGACATTTTCCGAGCTTTCTTT.

This chain uses TRBV20-1 with TRBJ1-1; perhaps TRBD1 as D (5 bases). The germline V and J ends were trimmed by 6 bases and 3 bases, with 8 bases remaining between them. CDR1 and CDR2 (germline): DFQATT, SNEGSKA (reference sequence). This CDR3 is built from 11 residues. The CDR3 sequence is CSATGHTEAFF. CDR3 DNA sequence: TGCAGTGCAACAGGTCACACTGAAGCTTTCTTT.

This clone was found once. The chain combines TRBV28 with TRBJ1-1; possible D gene TRBD1, 6 bases. V was trimmed by 5 bases and J by 1 base, leaving 23 bases between them. Germline assignment: CDR1 MDHEN and CDR2 SYDVKM. The CDR3 has 18 amino acids. CDR3 loop: CASSLDWTARRPNTEAFF. The CDR3 nucleotides read TGTGCCAGCAGTCTCGACTGGACAGCGAGGAGGCCGAACACTGAAGCTTTCTTT.

The rearrangement uses TRBV6-5 and TRBJ2-7; tentative D call: TRBD1 (5 bases). CDR1 is MNHEY, CDR2 SVGAGI, per germline. V lost 3 bases to trimming and J lost 0 bases, with 9 bases between them. This CDR3 spans 14 amino acids. CDR3 loop: CASSYSQGSYEQYF. The CDR3 DNA reads as TGTGCCAGCAGTTATAGTCAGGGCTCCTACGAGCAGTACTTC.

The chain employs TRBV2 and TRBJ2-1; D is undetermined. The CDR3 has 11 amino acids. V was trimmed by 7 bases and J by 4 bases, leaving 5 bases between them. CDR1 SNHLY and CDR2 FYNNEI come from the germline V gene. CDR3 coding DNA: TGTGCCAGCAATCAATACAATGAGCAGTTCTTC. As protein: CASNQYNEQFF.

This clone was detected once. The gene calls are TRBV20-1 and TRBJ2-1; 8 positions agree with TRBD1. The germline V gene encodes CDR1 DFQATT and CDR2 SNEGSKA (reference sequence). The CDR3 loop spans 16 amino acids. V lost 3 bases and J lost 6; bases outside the gene matches: 13. CDR3 protein: CSASKVVRGRFNEQFF. Here the CDR3 DNA reads TGCAGTGCTAGTAAGGTTGTCAGGGGGCGATTCAATGAGCAGTTCTTC.

CDR3 amino acids: CASSEPRQGNYGYTF. The DNA of the CDR3 is TGTGCCAGCAGTGAACCTCGACAGGGGAACTATGGCTACACCTTC. V usage is TRBV6-1 and J usage is TRBJ1-2; 8 bases are shared with TRBD1. Germline lookup yields CDR1 MNHNS and CDR2 SASEGT. The CDR3 runs 15 residues. With V trimmed by 2 bases and J by 2 bases, 4 bases remained unmatched.

V and J are TRBV16 and TRBJ1-4, with D unresolved. V was pared by 2 bases and J by 3 bases, with 10 bases between. The germline V gene encodes CDR1 KGHSY and CDR2 FQNENV. This CDR3 region has 15 residues. Written as DNA, the CDR3 is TGTGCCAGCAGCCAACAGAGGGCGCCTAATGAAAAACTGTTTTTT. Encoded protein: CASSQQRAPNEKLFF.

This sequence joins TRBV19 and TRBJ1-2; 10 bases map to TRBD1. Germline CDR1 reads LNHDA; CDR2 reads SQIVND (reference sequence). V dropped 0 bases and J dropped 4; count of bases not matched to a gene: 14. This CDR3 has 19 residues. Here the CDR3 DNA reads TGTGCCAGTAGTATAGATCAGCGGGACAGGGGACATCTCCTCTATGGCTACACCTTC. The encoded protein is CASSIDQRDRGHLLYGYTF.

This clone was detected once. J is TRBJ2-2 and V is TRBV5-1; 11 bases fit TRBD1. CDR1 is SGHRS, CDR2 YFSETQ, per germline. The junction had 2 bases not matched to a gene; V was cut back by 0 bases and J by 4 bases. The CDR3 is 16 amino acids. The CDR3 bases are TGCGCCAGCAGCTTGGACGGGACAGGGGGCACCGGGGAGCTGTTTTTT. The encoded protein is CASSLDGTGGTGELFF.

This sequence joins TRBV5-4 and TRBJ1-1, with D tentatively TRBD1 (6 bases). CDR1 is SGHNT, CDR2 YYREEE, per germline (reference sequence). V lost 5 bases and J lost 1, with 21 bases in between. This CDR3 has 17 amino acids. CDR3 DNA: TGTGCCAGCAGAGTACAGGGTTTCGTGGGGCGGAACACTGAAGCTTTCTTT. Its protein is CASRVQGFVGRNTEAFF.

This chain joins TRBV11-2 and TRBJ2-3; a possible D gene is TRBD1 (6 bases). This CDR3 is built from 15 residues. CDR1 SGHAT and CDR2 FQNNGV come from the germline V gene. Deletions cut 2 bases from V and 3 bases from J, with 12 bases between. The CDR3 reads CASSLRGGQTDTQYF. As DNA, the CDR3 is TGTGCCAGCAGCTTAAGGGGCGGACAGACAGATACGCAGTATTTT.

The rearrangement uses TRBV29-1 and TRBJ1-2, with 7 bases that match TRBD1. V lost 7 bases, J lost 0 bases, and 5 bases stayed unmatched. This CDR3 has 13 residues. Germline-derived CDR1 and CDR2 are SQVTM and ANQGSEA. The CDR3 is CSGGQEANYGYTF. CDR3 DNA sequence: TGCAGCGGCGGACAGGAGGCTAACTATGGCTACACCTTC.

The chain combines TRBV5-5 with TRBJ1-5, with a possible D match to TRBD1 (5 bases). Germline CDR1 is SGHKS and CDR2 is YYEKEE (reference sequence). V was pared by 4 bases and J by 7 bases, with 24 bases between. CDR3 size: 17 residues. The CDR3 nucleotides read TGTGCCAGCAGCCCCTCTCGGGGCGGGGACCGAGGGCAGCCCCAGCATTTT. Amino acid sequence: CASSPSRGGDRGQPQHF. The variable domain in full, with the rest retrieved from reference TRBV5-5 and TRBJ1-5, is DAGVTQSPTHLIKTRGQQVTLRCSPISGHKSVSWYQQVLGQGPQFIFQYYEKEERGRGNFPDRFSARQFPNYSSELNVNALLLGDSALYLCASSPSRGGDRGQPQHFGDGTRLSIL.

This clone was seen at least ten times. This rearrangement joins TRBV9 to TRBJ2-1, with TRBD1 matching over 8 bases. The V gene's germline CDR1 is SGDLS and CDR2 YYNGEE. The CDR3 totals 19 residues. Losses at the gene ends were 3 bases for V and 0 bases for J; bases not matched to a gene: 14. CDR3 nucleotide sequence: TGTGCCAGCAGCGACTCGACTCGGACAGGGAAGAGCTCCTACAATGAGCAGTTCTTC. Its translation: CASSDSTRTGKSSYNEQFF.

The chain carries TRBV5-8 and TRBJ2-7; 11 nucleotides line up with TRBD1. Germline assignment: CDR1 SGHTS and CDR2 YDEGEE. The trim removed 4 bases at V and 6 bases at J, leaving 6 bases unmatched. The CDR3 has 14 residues. CDR3 nucleotides: TGTGCCAGCAGCGTAGGGGACAGGGGGATCGAGCAGTACTTC. Translated: CASSVGDRGIEQYF.

This chain joins TRBV5-1 and TRBJ2-7, with D perhaps matching TRBD2 (6 bases). There are 15 residues in the CDR3. Germline V gene data show CDR1 as SGHRS and CDR2 as YFSETQ. V was cut by 1 base and J by 3 bases, with 14 bases left in between. This CDR3 is CASSLRRGNHYEQYF. The CDR3 DNA is TGCGCCAGCAGCTTGCGGAGGGGCAATCACTACGAGCAGTACTTC.

The chain recombines TRBV2 with TRBJ1-4; TRBD1 is a possible D gene (6 bases). The germline V and J ends were trimmed by 11 bases and 7 bases, with 11 bases remaining between them. The germline V gene has CDR1 SNHLY and CDR2 FYNNEI. This CDR3 has 11 amino acids. The CDR3 sequence is CAEGGVEKLFF. The DNA of the CDR3 is TGTGCCGAGGGGGGGGTTGAAAAACTGTTTTTT.

This rearrangement joins TRBV28 to TRBJ1-2; D might be TRBD1 (6 bases). The ends were cut back, 6 bases at V and 4 bases at J, with 15 bases in the middle. Germline V gives CDR1 MDHEN, CDR2 SYDVKM. The CDR3 contains 14 residues. The CDR3 protein is CASSSSQGTYGYTF. CDR3 DNA sequence: TGTGCCAGCAGCTCCTCACAGGGTACCTATGGCTACACCTTC.

The V gene is TRBV19, the J gene TRBJ1-1; 8 nucleotides line up with TRBD1. The CDR3 contains 13 residues. Germline V gene data show CDR1 as LNHDA and CDR2 as SQIVND (reference sequence). Germline trimming cut 2 bases from V and 10 bases from J; bases unmatched to any gene: 6. Here the CDR3 DNA reads TGTGCCAGTAGTATAAACAACAGGGGGGGAGCTTTCTTT. Its translation: CASSINNRGGAFF.

The rearrangement joins TRBV20-1 to TRBJ2-1; perhaps TRBD2 as D (6 bases). The CDR3 is 14 residues long. Germline V lookup: CDR1 DFQATT, CDR2 SNEGSKA (reference sequence). Trimming took 3 bases from V and 5 from J, leaving 14 bases between them. Here the CDR3 reads CSASSPGDNNEQFF. In DNA, the CDR3 is TGCAGTGCTAGTTCACCGGGAGACAACAATGAGCAGTTCTTC.

The chain employs TRBV29-1 and TRBJ1-1, with D possibly being TRBD1 (6 bases). The germline CDR1 and CDR2 sequences are SQVTM and ANQGSEA. V shed 5 bases and J shed 0 bases, with 16 bases lying between them. There are 15 residues in the CDR3. The CDR3 DNA reads as TGCAGCGTTCAGAGACAGGACCAAATGAACACTGAAGCTTTCTTT. It yields the protein CSVQRQDQMNTEAFF.

The V gene is TRBV2, the J gene TRBJ2-3, with D perhaps matching TRBD2 (5 bases). V shed 5 bases and J shed 5 bases, with 17 bases lying between them. This CDR3 is built from 15 residues. The V gene's germline CDR1 is SNHLY and CDR2 FYNNEI. Written as DNA, the CDR3 is TGTGCCAGCAGTTCGTCGACCGGAGGTATAGATACGCAGTATTTT. Its protein is CASSSSTGGIDTQYF.

The chain couples TRBV11-3 to TRBJ2-1; no clear D gene. V was shortened by 5 bases and J by 8 bases, with 10 bases between the two germline ends. This CDR3 contains 12 residues. Looked up from germline, CDR1 is SGHNT and CDR2 is YENEEA. The chain's CDR3 is CASSPGGDEQFF. CDR3 coding DNA: TGTGCCAGCAGCCCCGGCGGCGATGAGCAGTTCTTC.